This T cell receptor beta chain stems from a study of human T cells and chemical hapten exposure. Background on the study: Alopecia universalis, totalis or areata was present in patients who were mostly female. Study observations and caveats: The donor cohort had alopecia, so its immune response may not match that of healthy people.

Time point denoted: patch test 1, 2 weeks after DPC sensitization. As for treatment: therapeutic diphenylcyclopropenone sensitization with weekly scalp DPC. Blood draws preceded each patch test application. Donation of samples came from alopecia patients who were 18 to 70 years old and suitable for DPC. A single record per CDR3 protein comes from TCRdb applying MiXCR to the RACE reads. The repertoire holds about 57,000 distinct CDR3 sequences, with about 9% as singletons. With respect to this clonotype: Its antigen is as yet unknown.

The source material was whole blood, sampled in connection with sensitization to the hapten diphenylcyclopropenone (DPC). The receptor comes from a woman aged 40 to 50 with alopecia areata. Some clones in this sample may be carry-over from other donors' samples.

CDR3 loop: CASSLVEAKSGGTEAFF. In DNA, the CDR3 is TGTGCCAGCTCACTAGTCGAGGCAAAGAGTGGGGGCACTGAAGCTTTCTTT. This chain links TRBV18 with TRBJ1-1; TRBD1 might be the D (5 bases). There are 17 residues in the CDR3. With 4 bases removed from V and 4 bases from J, the gap between germline ends came to 22 bases. CDR1 and CDR2 (germline): KGHSH, LQKENI.